This T cell receptor beta chain was recovered during a study of response to subunit inactivated influenza vaccine. MiXCR, applied by TCRdb to the RT-PCR reads, yields one record per CDR3 protein. Seen here are 430,000 or so distinct CDR3 sequences, approximately 9.9% observed once, and the top ten hold approximately 12%. CDR3 length: 15 amino acids. CDR1 SEHNR and CDR2 FQNEAQ come from the germline V gene (reference sequence). The V end lost 7 bases, the J end lost 7 bases, and 22 bases lay between the germline ends. The sequences come from PBMCs from blood, collected 35 to 45 days after vaccination. This sequence joins TRBV7-9 and TRBJ2-5; unclear D gene. The sequence derives from a man between 50 and 59 years old who received an inactivated influenza vaccine. The CDR3 spells CASKPRDMTLSTQYF. CDR3 nucleotides: TGTGCCAGCAAACCCCGAGACATGACGTTGTCGACCCAGTACTTC. The full variable domain, rest sourced from reference TRBV7-9 and TRBJ2-5, is DTGVSQNPRHKITKRGQNVTFRCDPISEHNRLYWYRQTLGQGPEFLTYFQNEAQLEKSRLLSDRFSAERPKGSFSTLEIQRTEQGDSAMYLCASKPRDMTLSTQYFGPGTRLLVL.